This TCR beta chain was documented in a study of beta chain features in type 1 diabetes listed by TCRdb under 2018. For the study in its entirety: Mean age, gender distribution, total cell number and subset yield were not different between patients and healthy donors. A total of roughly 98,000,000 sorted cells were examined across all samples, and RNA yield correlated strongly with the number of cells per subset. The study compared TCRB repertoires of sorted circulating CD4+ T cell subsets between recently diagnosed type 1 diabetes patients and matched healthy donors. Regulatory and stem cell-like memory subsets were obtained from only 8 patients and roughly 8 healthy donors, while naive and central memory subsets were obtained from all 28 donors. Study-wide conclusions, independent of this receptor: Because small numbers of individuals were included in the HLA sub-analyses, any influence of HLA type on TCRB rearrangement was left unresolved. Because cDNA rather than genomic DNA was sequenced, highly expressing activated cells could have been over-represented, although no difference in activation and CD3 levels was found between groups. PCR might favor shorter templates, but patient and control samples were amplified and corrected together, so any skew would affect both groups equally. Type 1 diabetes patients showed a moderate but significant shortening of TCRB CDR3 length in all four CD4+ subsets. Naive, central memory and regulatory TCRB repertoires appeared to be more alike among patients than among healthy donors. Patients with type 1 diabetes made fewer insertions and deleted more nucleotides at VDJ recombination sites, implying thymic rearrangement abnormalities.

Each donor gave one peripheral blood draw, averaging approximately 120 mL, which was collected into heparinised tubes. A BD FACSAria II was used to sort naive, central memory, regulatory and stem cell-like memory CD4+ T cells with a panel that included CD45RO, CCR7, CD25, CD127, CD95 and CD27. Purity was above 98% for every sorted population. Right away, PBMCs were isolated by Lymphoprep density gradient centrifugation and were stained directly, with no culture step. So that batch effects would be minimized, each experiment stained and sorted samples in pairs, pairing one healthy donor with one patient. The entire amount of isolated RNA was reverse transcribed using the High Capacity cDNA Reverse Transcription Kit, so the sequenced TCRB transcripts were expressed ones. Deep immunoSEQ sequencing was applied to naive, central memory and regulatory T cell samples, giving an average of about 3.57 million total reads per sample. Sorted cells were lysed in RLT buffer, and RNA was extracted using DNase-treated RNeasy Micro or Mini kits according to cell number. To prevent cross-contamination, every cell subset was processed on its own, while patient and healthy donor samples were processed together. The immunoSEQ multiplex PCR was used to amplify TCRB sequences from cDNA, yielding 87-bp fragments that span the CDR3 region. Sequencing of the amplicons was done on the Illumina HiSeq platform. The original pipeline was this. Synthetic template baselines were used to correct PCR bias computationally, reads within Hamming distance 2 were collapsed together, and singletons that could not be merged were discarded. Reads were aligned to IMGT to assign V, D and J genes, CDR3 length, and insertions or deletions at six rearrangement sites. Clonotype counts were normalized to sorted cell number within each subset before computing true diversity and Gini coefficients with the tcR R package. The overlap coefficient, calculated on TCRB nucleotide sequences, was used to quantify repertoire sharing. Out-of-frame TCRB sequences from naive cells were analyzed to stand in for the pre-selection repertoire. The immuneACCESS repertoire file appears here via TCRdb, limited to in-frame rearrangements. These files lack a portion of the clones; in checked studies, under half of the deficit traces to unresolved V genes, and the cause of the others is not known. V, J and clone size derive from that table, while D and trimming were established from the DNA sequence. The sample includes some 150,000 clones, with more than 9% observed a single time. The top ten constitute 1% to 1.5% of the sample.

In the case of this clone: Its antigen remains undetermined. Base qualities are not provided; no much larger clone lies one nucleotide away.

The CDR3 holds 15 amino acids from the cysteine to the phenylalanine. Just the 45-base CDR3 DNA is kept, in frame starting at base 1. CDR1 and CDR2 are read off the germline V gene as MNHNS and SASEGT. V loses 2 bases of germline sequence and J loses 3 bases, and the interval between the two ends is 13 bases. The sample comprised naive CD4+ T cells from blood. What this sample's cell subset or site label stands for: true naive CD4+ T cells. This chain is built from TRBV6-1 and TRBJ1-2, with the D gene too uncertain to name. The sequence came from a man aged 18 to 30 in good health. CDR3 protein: CASSELGVTHYGYTF. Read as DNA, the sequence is TGTGCCAGCAGTGAACTCGGGGTTACTCACTATGGCTACACCTTC.